Below, one TCR beta chain is given with its context. The sample originates from a study of shared clonotypes between healthy human individuals. CDR3 length: 15 residues. Germline-derived CDR1 and CDR2 are SNHLY and FYNNEI. V shed 8 bases and J shed 4 bases, with 21 bases lying between them. The data were produced by immunoSEQ multiplex PCR, yet TCRdb's version contains in-frame clones alone and is incomplete. Of about 2.3 million clones in the sample, about 90% were seen once. V usage is TRBV2 and J usage is TRBJ2-7, with D possibly being TRBD2 (6 bases). Material for sequencing was naive CD4+ T cells from PBMCs. The sample's subset: CD45RA+ positively selected. This receptor was taken from a man younger than 35 in good health. Some clones in this sample may be carry-over from other donors' samples. The CDR3 loop is CASAFLNGGSYEQYF. The CDR3 nucleotides read TGTGCCAGCGCCTTCCTTAACGGGGGTTCTTACGAGCAGTACTTC.